A single sample is the source of the 5 T cell receptor beta chains below, sequenced in a study of identical twins (TCRdb year 2016). Library construction relied on 5' RACE. For sequencing, an Illumina HiSeq 2000 was employed. Clones were called with MiXCR by TCRdb after fastp trimmed the public reads at Q25, and only in-frame beta chains were retained. Rows with one shared CDR3 protein collapse into an entry with the most common genes and DNA. The table for this sample lists 400,000 to 650,000 distinct CDR3 sequences; about 20% of them were counted only once. Together, the top ten hold 0.75% to 0.95% of the sample. This same sample was also taken into another study, of T cells expressing NK-cell markers.

Specimen: CD4+ T cells sorted from blood. The receptors here all came from a woman under 30 in good health.

The chain has TRBV20-1 and TRBJ2-1, with unresolved D. V was clipped by 2 bases and J by 1 base, with 9 bases between them. The CDR3 covers 14 residues. Per the germline V gene, CDR1 is DFQATT and CDR2 is SNEGSKA (reference sequence). CDR3 sequence (DNA): TGCAGTGCTAGACCCGGGCCATCCTACAATGAGCAGTTCTTC. Protein product: CSARPGPSYNEQFF.

The rearrangement uses TRBV12-3 or TRBV12-4 and TRBJ1-1; D is possibly TRBD1 (5 bases). The CDR3 runs to 14 residues. V was pared by 8 bases and J by 4 bases, with 17 bases between. The CDR3 DNA is TGTGCCAGCCGGCGGGCAGGGTCATCCACTGAAGCTTTCTTT. Protein product: CASRRAGSSTEAFF.

This clonotype has only a few counts. V and J are TRBV5-1 and TRBJ2-1; D might be TRBD2 (6 bases). The CDR3 loop spans 15 amino acids. V lost 3 bases to trimming and J lost 0 bases, with 10 bases between them. Germline V gene lookup returns CDR1 SGHRS and CDR2 YFSETQ. Here the CDR3 DNA reads TGCGCCAGCAGCTGGCGGGAAAGCTCCTACAATGAGCAGTTCTTC. Amino acids: CASSWRESSYNEQFF.

The V and J genes are TRBV5-4 and TRBJ2-1; D remains unclear. Germline loops: CDR1 SGHNT, CDR2 YYREEE (reference sequence). V dropped 3 bases and J dropped 4 bases, with 11 bases sitting between them. The CDR3 is 14 residues long. The CDR3 coding sequence is TGTGCCAGCAGCTCGCCCAAGACTTACAATGAGCAGTTCTTC. Translation: CASSSPKTYNEQFF.

V usage is TRBV7-2 and J usage is TRBJ1-2, with D maybe TRBD1 (6 bases). V was pared by 1 base and J by 6 bases, with 18 bases between. CDR3 length: 16 residues. Germline CDR1 and CDR2: SGHTA and FQGNSA. This CDR3 is CASSLGPQGEEDGYTF. The CDR3 nucleotides are TGTGCCAGCAGCTTAGGTCCACAGGGAGAGGAGGATGGCTACACCTTC.